Shown below are 18 T cell receptor beta chains from a single sample sequenced in a study of shared clonotypes between healthy human individuals. CD45RO-negative, CCR7-selected cells formed the naive CD8 fraction, which excluded terminally differentiated effector memory CD45RA+ cells. The table came from immunoSEQ multiplex PCR; TCRdb's copy has only in-frame clones and leaves some out. The sample holds 750,000 to 1,000,000 clones, nearly 95% seen once. The sequencing input was naive CD8+ T cells sorted from blood. These receptors all come from a man in his thirties or forties in good health.

V gene TRBV7-9 combines with J gene TRBJ1-2, with D perhaps matching TRBD1 (5 bases). CDR1 SEHNR and CDR2 FQNEAQ come from the germline V gene (reference sequence). V was pared by 7 bases and J by 8 bases, with 23 bases between. CDR3 length: 15 amino acids. The CDR3 DNA sequence: TGTGCCAGCAACAAAGCAGCCGGGGGGTACTGGGGCTACACCTTC. This sequence encodes CASNKAAGGYWGYTF.

The chain employs TRBV7-9 and TRBJ2-5, with a possible D match to TRBD2 (5 bases). The CDR3 length is 13 residues. The germline CDR1 and CDR2 sequences are SEHNR and FQNEAQ (reference sequence). Trimming removed 4 bases at V and 5 bases at J, with 11 bases between. The chain's CDR3 is CASSSTMGETQYF. In DNA form, the CDR3 reads TGTGCCAGCAGCTCGACTATGGGGGAGACCCAGTACTTC.

The gene calls are TRBV7-8 and TRBJ2-3; perhaps D is TRBD1 or TRBD2 (5 bases each). The germline CDR1 and CDR2 sequences are SGHVS and FQNEAQ. This CDR3 spans 16 amino acids. V was trimmed by 3 bases and J by 3 bases, leaving 16 bases between them. The DNA of the CDR3 is TGTGCCAGCAGCTTGGGGCTTACGGGATCGACAGATACGCAGTATTTT. This gives the protein CASSLGLTGSTDTQYF. Full variable domain (outside the CDR3, taken from reference TRBV7-8 and TRBJ2-3): GAGVSQSPRYKVAKRGQDVALRCDPISGHVSLFWYQQALGQGPEFLTYFQNEAQLDKSGLPSDRFFAERPEGSVSTLKIQRTQQEDSAVYLCASSLGLTGSTDTQYFGPGTRLTVL.

V usage is TRBV5-5 and J usage is TRBJ2-2; possible D gene TRBD1, 5 bases. Per the germline V gene, CDR1 is SGHKS and CDR2 is YYEKEE (reference sequence). The CDR3 covers 12 residues. V was pared by 6 bases and J by 8 bases, with 11 bases between. Written as DNA, the CDR3 is TGTGCCAGCACAGGGCGACCGGGGGAGCTGTTTTTT. This codes for CASTGRPGELFF.

This chain's CDR3 is CASSLTGAYGYTF. DNA of the CDR3: TGTGCCAGCAGCTTAACAGGGGCCTATGGCTACACCTTC. The genes are TRBV7-6 and TRBJ1-2; 7 nucleotides match TRBD1. CDR1 and CDR2 from the germline V gene are SGHVS and FNYEAQ. J was trimmed by 4 bases and V by 2 bases; bases with no gene match: 1. The CDR3 spans 13 residues.

This sequence joins TRBV6-6 and TRBJ1-2, with 9 nucleotides matching TRBD1. V lost 5 bases, J lost 6 bases, and 4 bases stayed unmatched. The V gene's germline CDR1 is MNHNY and CDR2 SVGAGI (reference sequence). This CDR3 spans 13 amino acids. The chain's CDR3 is CASSPTGGDGYTF. The CDR3 nucleotides read TGTGCCAGCAGTCCCACAGGGGGCGATGGCTACACCTTC.

Regarding this clone: The same CDR3 arises from other DNA sequences in this sample as well. The gene calls are TRBV18 and TRBJ2-7; the D is unclear. The CDR3 spans 13 residues. Trimming removed 0 bases at V and 5 bases at J, with 8 bases between. The germline V gene has CDR1 KGHSH and CDR2 LQKENI. The DNA for the CDR3 is TGTGCCAGCTCACCACCATCGGGTAACGAGCAGTACTTC. This gives the protein CASSPPSGNEQYF.

V gene TRBV11-2 combines with J gene TRBJ2-1, with 8 positions matching TRBD2. This CDR3 contains 13 residues. V gave up 8 bases and J gave up 3 bases; unmatched junction bases: 3. CDR1 is SGHAT and CDR2 is FQNNGV in the germline V gene. The DNA for the CDR3 is TGTGCCAGCGCACTAGCGGTCTACAATGAGCAGTTCTTC. Amino acid sequence: CASALAVYNEQFF.

The CDR3, as DNA: TGTGCCATCAGTGGCCGGGACAGGGAGCCCTACGAGCAGTACTTC. Encoded protein: CAISGRDREPYEQYF. V and J are TRBV10-3 and TRBJ2-7; 9 nucleotides align to TRBD1. Trimming took 4 bases from V and 2 from J; bases not matched to a gene: 6. The CDR3 loop spans 15 amino acids. The germline CDR1 and CDR2 sequences are ENHRY and SYGVKD.

The genes are TRBV2 and TRBJ2-1; 16 bases fit TRBD2. Losses at the gene ends were 3 bases for V and 9 bases for J; bases not matched to a gene: 5. The germline V gene encodes CDR1 SNHLY and CDR2 FYNNEI. The CDR3 covers 16 residues. The CDR3 here is CASSDGTSGRAGEQFF. CDR3 nucleotides: TGTGCCAGCAGTGACGGGACTAGCGGGAGGGCCGGTGAGCAGTTCTTC.

V is TRBV6-5 and J is TRBJ2-5; D is uncertain. Germline CDR1 and CDR2: MNHEY and SVGAGI. The CDR3 length is 15 residues. Trimming left V 2 bases short and J 4 bases short, with 14 bases between. The CDR3 DNA is TGTGCCAGCAGTTACGACACACTTACGGGAGAGACCCAGTACTTC. This gives the protein CASSYDTLTGETQYF.

This chain joins TRBV28 and TRBJ2-7, with TRBD2 as a possible D gene (6 bases). Trimming took off 3 bases at V and 3 bases at J, with 9 bases between the two ends. This CDR3 spans 13 amino acids. The germline gives CDR1 MDHEN, CDR2 SYDVKM. CDR3 sequence reads: CASSFGEVYEQYF. As DNA, the CDR3 is TGTGCCAGCAGTTTTGGGGAGGTCTACGAGCAGTACTTC.

The V call is TRBV5-1, the J call TRBJ2-2; TRBD2 might be the D (6 bases). V was shortened by 4 bases and J by 0 bases, with 16 bases between the two germline ends. Germline-derived CDR1 and CDR2 are SGHRS and YFSETQ. The CDR3 extends over 17 amino acids. CDR3 sequence: CASSRYWAGSNTGELFF. In nucleotides, the CDR3 is TGCGCCAGCAGCCGTTACTGGGCGGGGTCGAACACCGGGGAGCTGTTTTTT.

This chain uses TRBV6-1 with TRBJ1-5, with D uncertain. Germline V lookup: CDR1 MNHNS, CDR2 SASEGT. The CDR3 is made up of 14 amino acids. V shed 2 bases and J shed 4 bases, with 9 bases lying between them. CDR3 DNA: TGTGCCAGCAGTGAATACTCGGGGAATCAGCCCCAGCATTTT. Translated, it gives CASSEYSGNQPQHF.

Only one count was recorded for this clone. The chain couples TRBV7-8 to TRBJ2-1; D tentatively reads TRBD1 or TRBD2 (5 bases each). Germline loops: CDR1 SGHVS, CDR2 FQNEAQ. Trimming removed 1 base at V and 7 bases at J, with 11 bases between. This CDR3 comprises 14 residues. The CDR3 nucleotides are TGTGCCAGCAGCTTAGGGGGACGGCGGAATGAGCAGTTCTTC. This sequence encodes CASSLGGRRNEQFF.

The chain carries TRBV5-4 and TRBJ2-2; TRBD2 matches at 14 bases. Germline lookup yields CDR1 SGHNT and CDR2 YYREEE (reference sequence). The ends lost 4 bases at V and 4 bases at J; junction bases unmatched: 3. CDR3 length: 16 amino acids. This CDR3 reads CASSPGLAGVTGELFF. The CDR3 coding sequence is TGTGCCAGCAGCCCGGGACTAGCGGGAGTCACCGGGGAGCTGTTTTTT.

This chain joins TRBV6-6 and TRBJ2-2; perhaps D is TRBD1 or TRBD2 (5 bases each). The germline V gene has CDR1 MNHNY and CDR2 SVGAGI (reference sequence). The V gene lost 2 bases and the J gene lost 7 bases, with 8 bases spanning the gap. The CDR3 runs 13 residues. CDR3 DNA: TGTGCCAGCAGTTACCGGGGCAGCGGGGAGCTGTTTTTT. Translating it yields CASSYRGSGELFF.

The chain is built from TRBV7-2 and TRBJ1-2; D unclear. The germline V and J ends were trimmed by 4 bases and 0 bases, with 12 bases remaining between them. This CDR3 comprises 15 residues. Germline CDR1 SGHTA, CDR2 FQGNSA. The CDR3 region is CASSSAGSPNYGYTF. The CDR3 DNA is TGTGCCAGCAGCTCCGCCGGTTCTCCTAACTATGGCTACACCTTC.